This entry lists 7 T cell receptor beta chains sequenced from one sample in a study of identical twins (dated by TCRdb to about 2016). Libraries were built with 5' RACE. The sequencing machine was an Illumina HiSeq 2000. The public reads were run again by TCRdb, first through fastp at Q25 and then through MiXCR, and only productive beta chains were kept. Rows are combined by CDR3 protein, so each entry shows the most common genes and DNA. The sample table contains 450,000 to 650,000 distinct CDR3 sequences; only one count was recorded for approximately 16% of them. The ten largest clonotypes hold roughly 0.44% of the sample. These data were also reused for a study on yellow fever vaccine responses in identical twins.

Sequences were obtained from CD4+ T cells sorted from blood. These receptors came from a woman under 30 in good health.

The CDR3 reads CASSSAYQGRRVTQYF. The CDR3, as DNA: TGTGCCAGCAGTTCGGCATATCAGGGTAGGAGGGTTACGCAGTATTTT. The chain links TRBV28 to TRBJ2-3, with D perhaps matching TRBD2 (6 bases). The CDR3 loop spans 16 amino acids. CDR1 and CDR2 from the germline V gene are MDHEN and SYDVKM. Trimming took off 4 bases at V and 8 bases at J, with 22 bases between the two ends.

This clonotype was detected only a few times. V usage is TRBV20-1 and J usage is TRBJ2-7; D not certain. Germline loops: CDR1 DFQATT, CDR2 SNEGSKA (reference sequence). The CDR3 covers 12 residues. V gave up 4 bases and J gave up 9 bases, with 16 bases separating them. CDR3 sequence reads: CSAKAAAWWQYF. The DNA for the CDR3 is TGCAGTGCTAAGGCCGCTGCCTGGTGGCAGTACTTC.

The rearrangement links TRBV29-1 to TRBJ2-2, with 14 bases identical to TRBD2. This CDR3 comprises 16 residues. The ends lost 5 bases at V and 7 bases at J; junction bases unmatched: 9. Germline V gene data show CDR1 as SQVTM and CDR2 as ANQGSEA. This CDR3 reads CSVTRTSGGSGGELFF. The CDR3, as DNA: TGCAGCGTTACGAGGACTAGCGGGGGGTCGGGCGGGGAGCTGTTTTTT.

This chain links TRBV25-1 with TRBJ2-5; 7 bases align to TRBD1. V was pared by 11 bases and J by 1 base, with 10 bases of the junction left unmatched. CDR3 length equals 14 residues. Looked up from germline, CDR1 is MGHDK and CDR2 is SYGVNS. The CDR3 loop reads CAASPDRIQETQYF. The CDR3 nucleotides read TGTGCCGCTTCCCCGGACAGGATCCAAGAGACCCAGTACTTC.

This clonotype was found a few times. The chain links TRBV6-5 to TRBJ1-1; 7 bases align to TRBD1. J gave up 1 base and V 4 bases, and 6 bases lay outside the gene matches. The length of the CDR3 is 15 residues. Per germline, CDR1 MNHEY and CDR2 SVGAGI. The CDR3 region is CASSLPRTGNTEAFF. CDR3 coding DNA: TGTGCCAGCAGTTTACCGCGGACAGGGAACACTGAAGCTTTCTTT.

This clonotype was observed a handful of times. The gene calls are TRBV20-1 and TRBJ2-4; no clear D. The V and J ends lost 2 bases and 0 bases respectively, with 11 bases between them. CDR1 and CDR2 from the germline V gene are DFQATT and SNEGSKA (reference sequence). CDR3 length equals 15 residues. CDR3 nucleotides: TGCAGTGCTAGATGGGCAGCCGTAGCCAAAAACATTCAGTACTTC. Protein product: CSARWAAVAKNIQYF.

This chain joins TRBV4-2 and TRBJ2-3; D is possibly TRBD1 or TRBD2 (5 bases each). There are 15 residues in the CDR3. CDR1 is LGHNA and CDR2 is YNFKEQ in the germline V gene. V gave up 6 bases and J gave up 4 bases, with 17 bases separating them. For the CDR3, the DNA is TGTGCCAGCAGTGAAGGGGTACCGAGGGCAGATACGCAGTATTTT. Amino acids: CASSEGVPRADTQYF.